These 2 T cell receptor beta chains were sequenced from one sample in a study of shared clonotypes between healthy human individuals. The table came from immunoSEQ multiplex PCR; TCRdb's copy has only in-frame clones and leaves some out. The sample consists of roughly 1,500,000 clones, 95% to 99% of them appearing once. The specimen sequenced was naive CD4+ T cells sorted from blood. Stated subset: CD45RA+ positively selected. These receptor sequences come from a man aged 25 to 40 in good health.

CDR3 DNA sequence: TGTGCCAGCAGCTTAGGGGTATCGAACTACAATGAGCAGTTCTTC. This codes for CASSLGVSNYNEQFF. V gene TRBV7-3 combines with J gene TRBJ2-1; no firm D call. Trimming removed 2 bases from V and 3 bases from J, with 11 bases in between. Germline V gives CDR1 SGHTA, CDR2 FQGTGA. The CDR3 contains 15 residues.

This clone was seen a handful of times. The chain joins TRBV10-3 to TRBJ2-7; weak D call: TRBD2 (6 bases). This CDR3 region has 15 residues. V lost 4 bases and J 2 bases, leaving 15 bases between the germline ends. Germline V gene sequence: CDR1 ENHRY, CDR2 SYGVKD. The CDR3 DNA sequence: TGTGCCATCAGTGGTGGAGGGGCGACCACCTACGAGCAGTACTTC. Amino acid sequence: CAISGGGATTYEQYF.